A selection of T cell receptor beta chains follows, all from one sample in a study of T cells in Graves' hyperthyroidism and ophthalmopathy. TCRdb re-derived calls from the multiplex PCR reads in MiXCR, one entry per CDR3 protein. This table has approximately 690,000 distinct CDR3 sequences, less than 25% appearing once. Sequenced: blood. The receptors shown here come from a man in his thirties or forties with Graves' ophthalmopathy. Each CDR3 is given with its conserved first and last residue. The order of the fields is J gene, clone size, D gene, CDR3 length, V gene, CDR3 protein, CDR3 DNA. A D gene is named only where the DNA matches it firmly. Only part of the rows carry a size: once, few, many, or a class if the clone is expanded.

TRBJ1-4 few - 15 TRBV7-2 CASSLTAGGNEKLFF TGTGCCAGCAGCTTAACAGCGGGAGGTAATGAAAAACTGTTTTTT
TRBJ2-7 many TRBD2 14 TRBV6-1 CASSILAGGYEQYF TGTGCCAGCAGTATACTAGCGGGAGGATACGAGCAGTACTTC
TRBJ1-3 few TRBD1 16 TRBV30 CAWSTRTGSSGNTIYF TGTGCCTGGAGTACCCGGACAGGGAGCTCTGGAAACACCATATATTTT
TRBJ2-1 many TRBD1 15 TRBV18 CASSTGQADYNEQFF TGTGCCAGCTCAACGGGACAGGCCGACTACAATGAGCAGTTCTTC
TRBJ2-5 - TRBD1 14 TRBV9 CASSFRTGGETQYF TGTGCCAGCAGCTTCCGGACAGGCGGGGAGACCCAGTACTTC
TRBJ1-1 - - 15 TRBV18 CASSPTRTENTEAFF TGTGCCAGCTCACCCACGAGGACGGAAAACACTGAAGCTTTCTTT
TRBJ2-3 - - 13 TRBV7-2 CASSSIRADTQYF TGTGCCAGCAGCTCTATACGTGCAGATACGCAGTATTTT
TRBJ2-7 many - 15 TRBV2 CASSDLWDLGDEQYF TGTGCCAGCAGTGATCTGTGGGATCTTGGCGACGAGCAGTACTTC
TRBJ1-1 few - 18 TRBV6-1 CASSEERDKGNLNTEAFF TGTGCCAGCAGTGAAGAGAGGGACAAAGGGAATCTGAACACTGAAGCTTTCTTT
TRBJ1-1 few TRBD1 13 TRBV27 CASNRGRNTEAFF TGTGCCAGCAACAGGGGGAGGAACACTGAAGCTTTCTTT
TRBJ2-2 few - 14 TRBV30 CASPGHSNTGELFF TGTGCCTCCCCGGGACATAGTAACACCGGGGAGCTGTTTTTT
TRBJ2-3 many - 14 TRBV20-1 CSAREAGGTDTQYF TGCAGTGCTAGAGAAGCGGGTGGCACAGATACGCAGTATTTT
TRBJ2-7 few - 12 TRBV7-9 CASSISSYEQYF TGTGCCAGCAGCATCTCATCCTACGAGCAGTACTTC
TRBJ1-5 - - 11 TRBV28 CASKSEVTQHF TGTGCCAGCAAAAGTGAAGTGACTCAGCATTTT
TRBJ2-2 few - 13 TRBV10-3 CAIRETSTGELFF TGTGCCATCAGGGAGACCAGCACCGGGGAGCTGTTTTTT
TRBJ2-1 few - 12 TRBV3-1 CASSWDRGEQFF TGTGCCAGCAGCTGGGACCGTGGGGAGCAGTTCTTC
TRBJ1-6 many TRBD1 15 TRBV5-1 CASSIRQGGNSPLHF TGCGCCAGCAGCATCCGACAGGGTGGAAATTCACCCCTCCACTTT
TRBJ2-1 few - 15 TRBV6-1 CASRGYGMARDEQFF TGTGCCAGCAGGGGGTACGGGATGGCCCGGGATGAGCAGTTCTTC